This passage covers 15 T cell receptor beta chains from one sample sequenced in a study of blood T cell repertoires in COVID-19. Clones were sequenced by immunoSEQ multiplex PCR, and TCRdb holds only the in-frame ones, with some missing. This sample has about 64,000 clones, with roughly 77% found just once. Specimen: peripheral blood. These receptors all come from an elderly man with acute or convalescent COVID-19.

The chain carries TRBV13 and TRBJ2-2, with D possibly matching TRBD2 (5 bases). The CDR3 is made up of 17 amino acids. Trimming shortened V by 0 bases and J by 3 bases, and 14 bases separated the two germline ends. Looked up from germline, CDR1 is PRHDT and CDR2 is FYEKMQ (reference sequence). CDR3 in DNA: TGTGCCAGCAGCTTAGGGTTGAGGGTTTCGGACACCGGGGAGCTGTTTTTT. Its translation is CASSLGLRVSDTGELFF.

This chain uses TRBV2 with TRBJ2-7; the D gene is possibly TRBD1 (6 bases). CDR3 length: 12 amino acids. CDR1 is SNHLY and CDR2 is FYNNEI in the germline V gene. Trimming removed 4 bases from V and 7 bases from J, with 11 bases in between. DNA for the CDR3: TGTGCCAGCAGTGTTCGGACAGAAGAGCAGTACTTC. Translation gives CASSVRTEEQYF.

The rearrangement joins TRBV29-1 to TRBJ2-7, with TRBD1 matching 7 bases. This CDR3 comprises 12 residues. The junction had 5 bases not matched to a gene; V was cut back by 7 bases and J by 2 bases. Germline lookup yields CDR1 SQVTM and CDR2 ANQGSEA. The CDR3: CSGGTDAYEQYF. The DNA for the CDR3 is TGCAGCGGAGGGACAGACGCCTACGAGCAGTACTTC.

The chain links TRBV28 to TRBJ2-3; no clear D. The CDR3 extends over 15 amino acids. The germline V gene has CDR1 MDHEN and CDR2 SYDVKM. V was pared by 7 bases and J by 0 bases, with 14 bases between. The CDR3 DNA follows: TGTGCCAGCAAGTCGACTCTCCTCAGCACAGATACGCAGTATTTT. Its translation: CASKSTLLSTDTQYF.

The CDR3 DNA is TGCAGTGCTAGTACCGGGACAGCCCAAGAGACCCAGTACTTC. Protein: CSASTGTAQETQYF. The chain couples TRBV20-1 to TRBJ2-5; the match to TRBD1 covers 7 bases. Germline CDR1 reads DFQATT; CDR2 reads SNEGSKA (reference sequence). The J segment lost 1 base and the V segment lost 3 bases, leaving 5 bases of the junction unmatched. CDR3 size: 14 residues.

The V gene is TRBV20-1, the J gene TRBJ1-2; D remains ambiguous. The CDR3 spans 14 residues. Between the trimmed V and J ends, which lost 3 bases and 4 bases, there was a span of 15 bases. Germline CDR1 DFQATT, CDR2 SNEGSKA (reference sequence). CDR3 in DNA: TGCAGTGCTAGTGGTGAGGGAACAATCTATGGCTACACCTTC. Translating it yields CSASGEGTIYGYTF.

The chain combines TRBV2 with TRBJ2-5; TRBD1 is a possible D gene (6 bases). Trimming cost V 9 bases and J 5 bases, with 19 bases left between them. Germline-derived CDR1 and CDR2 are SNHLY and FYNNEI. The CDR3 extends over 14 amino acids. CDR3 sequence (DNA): TGTGCCAGTTCGCGAGGGGGTGGCGCGGAGACCCAGTACTTC. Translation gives CASSRGGGAETQYF.

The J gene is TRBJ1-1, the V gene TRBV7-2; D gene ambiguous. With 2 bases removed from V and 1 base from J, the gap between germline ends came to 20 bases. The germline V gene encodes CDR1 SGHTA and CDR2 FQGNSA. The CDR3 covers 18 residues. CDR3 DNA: TGTGCCAGCAGCTTATACATCTCAAAATGGAGCGGGAACACTGAAGCTTTCTTT. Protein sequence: CASSLYISKWSGNTEAFF.

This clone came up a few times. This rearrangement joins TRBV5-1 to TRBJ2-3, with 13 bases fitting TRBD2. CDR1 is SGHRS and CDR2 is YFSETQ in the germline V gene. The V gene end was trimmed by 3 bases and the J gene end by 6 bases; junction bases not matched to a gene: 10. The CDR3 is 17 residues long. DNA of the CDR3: TGCGCCAGCAGCTCAATGACTAGCGGGGGGAAAGGGGATACGCAGTATTTT. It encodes CASSSMTSGGKGDTQYF. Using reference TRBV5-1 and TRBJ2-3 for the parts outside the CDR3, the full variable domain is KAGVTQTPRYLIKTRGQQVTLSCSPISGHRSVSWYQQTPGQGLQFLFEYFSETQRNKGNFPGRFSGRQFSNSRSEMNVSTLELGDSALYLCASSSMTSGGKGDTQYFGPGTRLTVL.

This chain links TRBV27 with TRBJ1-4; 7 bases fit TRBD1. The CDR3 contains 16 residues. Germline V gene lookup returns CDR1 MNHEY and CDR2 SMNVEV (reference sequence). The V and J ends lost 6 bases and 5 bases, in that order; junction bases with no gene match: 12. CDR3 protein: CASRPAGGQRNEKLFF. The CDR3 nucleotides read TGTGCCAGCAGACCGGCCGGGGGACAGAGGAATGAAAAACTGTTTTTT. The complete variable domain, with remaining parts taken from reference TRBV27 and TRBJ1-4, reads EAQVTQNPRYLITVTGKKLTVTCSQNMNHEYMSWYRQDPGLGLRQIYYSMNVEVTDKGDVPEGYKVSRKEKRNFPLILESPSPNQTSLYFCASRPAGGQRNEKLFFGSGTQLSVL.

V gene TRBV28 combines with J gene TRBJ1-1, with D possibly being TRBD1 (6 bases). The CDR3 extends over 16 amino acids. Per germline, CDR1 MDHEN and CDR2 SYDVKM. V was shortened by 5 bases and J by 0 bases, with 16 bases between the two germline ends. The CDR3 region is CASSRSQGSMNTEAFF. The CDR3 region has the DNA TGTGCCAGCAGTCGATCACAGGGATCTATGAACACTGAAGCTTTCTTT. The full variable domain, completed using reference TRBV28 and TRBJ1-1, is DVKVTQSSRYLVKRTGEKVFLECVQDMDHENMFWYRQDPGLGLRLIYFSYDVKMKEKGDIPEGYSVSREKKERFSLILESASTNQTSMYLCASSRSQGSMNTEAFFGQGTRLTVV.

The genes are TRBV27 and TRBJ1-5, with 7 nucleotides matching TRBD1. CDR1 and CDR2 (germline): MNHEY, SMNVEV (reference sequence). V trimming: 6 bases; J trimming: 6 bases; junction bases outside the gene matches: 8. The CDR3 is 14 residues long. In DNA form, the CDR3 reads TGTGCCAGCAGCCCCCGACAGGGAAGTCAGCCCCAGCATTTT. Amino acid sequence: CASSPRQGSQPQHF.

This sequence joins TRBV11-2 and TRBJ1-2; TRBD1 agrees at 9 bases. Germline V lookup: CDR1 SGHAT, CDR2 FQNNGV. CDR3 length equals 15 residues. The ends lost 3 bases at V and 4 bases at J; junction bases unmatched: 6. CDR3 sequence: CASSFGTGIGYGYTF. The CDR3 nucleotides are TGTGCCAGCAGCTTCGGGACAGGGATAGGCTATGGCTACACCTTC.

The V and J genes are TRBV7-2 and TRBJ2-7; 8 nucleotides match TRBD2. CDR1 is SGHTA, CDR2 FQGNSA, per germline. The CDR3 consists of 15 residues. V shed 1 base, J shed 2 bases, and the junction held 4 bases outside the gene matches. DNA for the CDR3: TGTGCCAGCAGCTTAGGAGGCGGGGGGCCCTACGAGCAGTACTTC. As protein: CASSLGGGGPYEQYF.

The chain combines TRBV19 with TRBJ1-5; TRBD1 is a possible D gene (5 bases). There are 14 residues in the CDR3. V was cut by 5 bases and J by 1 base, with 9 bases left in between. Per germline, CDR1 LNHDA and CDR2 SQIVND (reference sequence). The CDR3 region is CASSLGLSNQPQHF. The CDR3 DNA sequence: TGTGCCAGTAGTCTGGGGCTGAGCAATCAGCCCCAGCATTTT.